This TCR beta chain derives from a study of blood T cell repertoires in COVID-19. The overall study: Whether acute or convalescent, the COVID-19 samples came from the United States, Italy and Spain. PBMCs, B-cell-depleted T cells, or T cells provided the cDNA or gDNA that made up the material.

The V end lost 2 bases, the J end lost 4 bases, and 12 bases lay between the germline ends. The germline V gene has CDR1 ENHRY and CDR2 SYGVKD. The CDR3 extends over 14 amino acids. The protocol was immunoSEQ multiplex PCR, while the TCRdb copy is restricted to in-frame clones and leaves out a portion. The sample has 140,000 or so clones, roughly 79% seen once. Material: peripheral blood. The V gene is TRBV10-3, the J gene TRBJ2-7, with TRBD1 as a possible D gene (6 bases). This sequence was found in a woman in her sixties with acute or convalescent COVID-19. The CDR3 DNA reads TGTGCCATCAGTGAGGGGGGCGGTTGGTACGAGCAGTACTTC. Translated: CAISEGGGWYEQYF.